The source of this T cell receptor (beta chain) is a study of cytomegalovirus exposure and HLA in healthy donors. V lost 2 bases and J lost 5; bases outside the gene matches: 6. The CDR3 runs to 14 residues. Germline V CDR1 and CDR2: SGDLS, YYNGEE. Amplification used 60 Vbeta primers and 13 Jbeta primers. Generated by immunoSEQ multiplex PCR, the TCRdb table keeps only in-frame clones and is missing some. The sample carries under 200,000 clones, roughly 80% recorded once. Sequencing was carried out using PBMCs. This clonotype was sampled from a woman aged 18-35 years in good health and CMV-seronegative. V gene TRBV9 combines with J gene TRBJ2-5, with TRBD2 matching over 7 bases. The CDR3 sequence is CASSVGEGAETQYF. CDR3 sequence (DNA): TGTGCCAGCAGCGTCGGGGAGGGTGCGGAGACCCAGTACTTC.